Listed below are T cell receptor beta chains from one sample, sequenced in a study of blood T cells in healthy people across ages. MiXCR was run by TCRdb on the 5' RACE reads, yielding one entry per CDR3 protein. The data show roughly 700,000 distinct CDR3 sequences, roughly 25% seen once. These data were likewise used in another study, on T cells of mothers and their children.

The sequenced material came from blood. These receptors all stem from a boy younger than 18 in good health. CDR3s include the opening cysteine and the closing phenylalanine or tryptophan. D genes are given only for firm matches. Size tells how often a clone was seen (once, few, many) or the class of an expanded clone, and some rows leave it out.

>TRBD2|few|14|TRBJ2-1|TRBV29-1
TGCAGCGTTGGGGGGACTAGGGGTGGGAGTGAGCAGTTCTTC
CSVGGTRGGSEQFF
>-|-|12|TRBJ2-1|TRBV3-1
TGTGCCAGCAGGGCTGGGCTCAATGAGCAGTTCTTC
CASRAGLNEQFF
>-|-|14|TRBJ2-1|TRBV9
TGTGCCAGCAGCGTGGACCCAGGCCAGAATGAGCAGTTCTTC
CASSVDPGQNEQFF
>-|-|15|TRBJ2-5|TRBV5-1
TGCGCCAGCAGCGAGAGGGGGTTCAGTATTGAGACCCAGTACTTC
CASSERGFSIETQYF
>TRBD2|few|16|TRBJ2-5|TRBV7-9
TGTGCCAGCAGCTTACCTCTAGCGGGGGGCGAAGAGACCCAGTACTTC
CASSLPLAGGEETQYF
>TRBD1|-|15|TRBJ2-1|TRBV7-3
TGTGCCAGCAGCCCGACAGGGGGTAGCGACAATGAGCAGTTCTTC
CASSPTGGSDNEQFF
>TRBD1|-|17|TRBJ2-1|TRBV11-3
TGTGCCAGCAGCGCCCGTCCCGGGACAGGGCATGGGAATGAGCAGTTCTTC
CASSARPGTGHGNEQFF
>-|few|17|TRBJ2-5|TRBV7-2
TGTGCCAGCAGCTTAACGACTTTCAGGGGAGTCTTGGAGACCCAGTACTTC
CASSLTTFRGVLETQYF
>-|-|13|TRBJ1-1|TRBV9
TGTGCCAGCAGCCCCCGTCTCTATGCTGAAGCTTTCTTT
CASSPRLYAEAFF
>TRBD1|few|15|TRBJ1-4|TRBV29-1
TGCAGCGTTGAAGATCTGGACAGGGGGTCTGAAAAACTGTTTTTT
CSVEDLDRGSEKLFF